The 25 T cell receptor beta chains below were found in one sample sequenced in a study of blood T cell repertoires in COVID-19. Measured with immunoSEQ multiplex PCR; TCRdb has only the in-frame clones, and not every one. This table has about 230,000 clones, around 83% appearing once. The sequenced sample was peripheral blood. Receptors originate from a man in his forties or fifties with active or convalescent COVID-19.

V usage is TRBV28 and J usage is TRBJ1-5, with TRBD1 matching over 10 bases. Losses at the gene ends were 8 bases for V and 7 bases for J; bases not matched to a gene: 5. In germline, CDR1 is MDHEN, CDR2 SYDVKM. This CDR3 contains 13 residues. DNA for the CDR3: TGTGCCAGCCAAGGACAGGGGGGCCAGCCCCAGCATTTT. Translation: CASQGQGGQPQHF.

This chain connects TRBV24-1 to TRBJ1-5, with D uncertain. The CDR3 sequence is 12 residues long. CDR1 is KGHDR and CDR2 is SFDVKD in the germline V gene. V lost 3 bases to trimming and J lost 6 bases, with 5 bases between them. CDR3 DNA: TGTGCCACCAGTGATCAGGCTCAGCCCCAGCATTTT. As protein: CATSDQAQPQHF.

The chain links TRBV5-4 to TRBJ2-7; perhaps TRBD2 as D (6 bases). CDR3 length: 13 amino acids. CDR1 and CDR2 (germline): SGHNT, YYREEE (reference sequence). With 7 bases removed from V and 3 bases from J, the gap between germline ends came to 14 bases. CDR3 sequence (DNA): TGTGCCAGCTCTATCGGGACTTTCTACGAGCAGTACTTC. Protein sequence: CASSIGTFYEQYF.

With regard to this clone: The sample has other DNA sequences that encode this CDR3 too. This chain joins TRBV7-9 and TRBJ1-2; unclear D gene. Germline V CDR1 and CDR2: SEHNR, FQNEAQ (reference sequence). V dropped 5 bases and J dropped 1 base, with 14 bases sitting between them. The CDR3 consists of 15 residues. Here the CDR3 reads CASSDPWRDNYGYTF. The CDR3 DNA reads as TGTGCCAGCAGCGACCCGTGGAGGGATAACTATGGCTACACCTTC.

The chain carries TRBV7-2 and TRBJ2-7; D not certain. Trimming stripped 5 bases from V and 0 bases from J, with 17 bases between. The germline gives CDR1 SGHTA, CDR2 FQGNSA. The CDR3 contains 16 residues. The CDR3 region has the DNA TGTGCCAGCAGCCTACGAGGTGCCCCCATCTCCTACGAGCAGTACTTC. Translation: CASSLRGAPISYEQYF.

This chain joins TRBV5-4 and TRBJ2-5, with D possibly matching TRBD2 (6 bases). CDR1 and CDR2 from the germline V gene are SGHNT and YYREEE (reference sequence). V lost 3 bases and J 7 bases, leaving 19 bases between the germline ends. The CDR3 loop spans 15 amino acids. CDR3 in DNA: TGTGCCAGCAGCTCAAGGGACTTGCGGGTGGGGACCCAGTACTTC. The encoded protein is CASSSRDLRVGTQYF.

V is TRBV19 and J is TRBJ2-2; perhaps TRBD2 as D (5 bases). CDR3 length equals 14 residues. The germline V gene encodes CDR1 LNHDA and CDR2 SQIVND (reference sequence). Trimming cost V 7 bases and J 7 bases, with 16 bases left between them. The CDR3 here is CASIGGQTGGELFF. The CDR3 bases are TGTGCCAGTATAGGCGGGCAAACTGGCGGGGAGCTGTTTTTT.

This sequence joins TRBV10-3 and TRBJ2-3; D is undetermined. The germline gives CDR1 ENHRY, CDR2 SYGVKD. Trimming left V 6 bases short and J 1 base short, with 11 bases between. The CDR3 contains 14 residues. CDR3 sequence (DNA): TGTGCCATCAGCCCCAGGTTGGGCACAGATACGCAGTATTTT. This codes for CAISPRLGTDTQYF.

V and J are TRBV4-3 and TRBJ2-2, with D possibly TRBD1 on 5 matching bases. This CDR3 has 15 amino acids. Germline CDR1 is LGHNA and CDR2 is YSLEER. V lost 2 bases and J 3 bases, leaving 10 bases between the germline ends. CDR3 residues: CASSQLDRDTGELFF. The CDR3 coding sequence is TGCGCCAGCAGCCAATTAGACAGAGACACCGGGGAGCTGTTTTTT.

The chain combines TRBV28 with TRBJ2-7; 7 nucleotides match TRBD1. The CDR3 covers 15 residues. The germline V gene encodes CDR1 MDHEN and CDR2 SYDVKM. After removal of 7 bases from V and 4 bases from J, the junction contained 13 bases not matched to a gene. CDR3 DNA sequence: TGTGCCAGCACATCAAGCCGGGACAGATTGTACGAGCAGTACTTC. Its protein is CASTSSRDRLYEQYF.

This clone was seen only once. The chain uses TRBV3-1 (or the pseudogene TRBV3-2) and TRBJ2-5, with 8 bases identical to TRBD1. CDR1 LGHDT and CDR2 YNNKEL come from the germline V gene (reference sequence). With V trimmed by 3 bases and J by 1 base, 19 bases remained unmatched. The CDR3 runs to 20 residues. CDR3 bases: TGTGCCAGCAGCCAGACCAATCGACAGGGGTCTGTGTCCCCCCAAGAGACCCAGTACTTC. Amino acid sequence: CASSQTNRQGSVSPQETQYF.

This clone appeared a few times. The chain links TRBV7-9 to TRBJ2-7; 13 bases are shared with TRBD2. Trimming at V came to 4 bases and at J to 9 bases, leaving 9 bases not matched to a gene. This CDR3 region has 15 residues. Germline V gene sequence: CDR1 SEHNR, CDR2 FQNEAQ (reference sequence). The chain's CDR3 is CASSSGLAGVGGQYF. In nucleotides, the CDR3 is TGTGCCAGCAGCTCCGGACTAGCGGGAGTCGGTGGGCAGTACTTC.

This CDR3 is CASSPQQGSHGYTF. CDR3 DNA: TGTGCCAGCAGCCCACAACAGGGGTCTCATGGCTACACCTTC. The genes are TRBV3-1 (or the pseudogene TRBV3-2) and TRBJ1-2, with TRBD1 matching over 7 bases. The CDR3 consists of 14 residues. The germline V gene encodes CDR1 LGHDT and CDR2 YNNKEL (reference sequence). Unmatched junction bases numbered 8, after V lost 4 bases and J lost 6 bases.

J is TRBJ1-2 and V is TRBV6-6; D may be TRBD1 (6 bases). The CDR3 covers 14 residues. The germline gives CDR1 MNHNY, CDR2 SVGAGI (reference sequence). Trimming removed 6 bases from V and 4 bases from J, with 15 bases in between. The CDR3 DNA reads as TGTGCCAGCAGACCTCGGACAGACGGCTATGGCTACACCTTC. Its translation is CASRPRTDGYGYTF.

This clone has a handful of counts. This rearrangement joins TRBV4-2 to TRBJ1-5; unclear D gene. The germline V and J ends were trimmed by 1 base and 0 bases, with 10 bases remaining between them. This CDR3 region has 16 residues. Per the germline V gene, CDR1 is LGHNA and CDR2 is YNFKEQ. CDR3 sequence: CASSQALSSSNQPQHF. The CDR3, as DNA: TGTGCCAGCAGCCAAGCCCTAAGCTCTAGCAATCAGCCCCAGCATTTT.

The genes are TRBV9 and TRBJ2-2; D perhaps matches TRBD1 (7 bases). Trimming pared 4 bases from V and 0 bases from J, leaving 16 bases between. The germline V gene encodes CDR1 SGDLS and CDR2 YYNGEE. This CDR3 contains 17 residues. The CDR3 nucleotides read TGTGCCAGCAGCCCCCGAGGAGGGGGCTCGAACACCGGGGAGCTGTTTTTT. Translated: CASSPRGGGSNTGELFF.

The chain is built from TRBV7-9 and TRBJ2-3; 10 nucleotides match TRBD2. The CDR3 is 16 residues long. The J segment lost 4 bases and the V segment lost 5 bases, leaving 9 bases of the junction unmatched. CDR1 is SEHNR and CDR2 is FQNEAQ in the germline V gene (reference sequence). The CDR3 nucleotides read TGTGCCAGCAGCCAGTTACCAAGCGGGAGGGCAGATACGCAGTATTTT. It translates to CASSQLPSGRADTQYF.

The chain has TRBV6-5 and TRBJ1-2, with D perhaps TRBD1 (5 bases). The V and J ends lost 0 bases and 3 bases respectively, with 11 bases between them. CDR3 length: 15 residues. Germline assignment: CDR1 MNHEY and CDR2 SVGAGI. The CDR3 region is CASSYSILGDYGYTF. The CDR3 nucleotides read TGTGCCAGCAGTTACTCGATCCTAGGGGACTATGGCTACACCTTC.

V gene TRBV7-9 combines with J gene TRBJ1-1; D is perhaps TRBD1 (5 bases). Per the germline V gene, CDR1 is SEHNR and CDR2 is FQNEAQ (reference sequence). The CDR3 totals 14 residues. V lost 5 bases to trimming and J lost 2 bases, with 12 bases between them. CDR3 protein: CASSKGLSNTEAFF. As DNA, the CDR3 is TGTGCCAGCAGCAAGGGACTGAGCAACACTGAAGCTTTCTTT.

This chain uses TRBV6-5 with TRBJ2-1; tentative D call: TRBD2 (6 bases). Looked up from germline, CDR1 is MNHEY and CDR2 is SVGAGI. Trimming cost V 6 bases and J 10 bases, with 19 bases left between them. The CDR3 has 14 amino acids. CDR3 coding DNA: TGTGCCAGCAGCTTTGATGCTGGTGCGGGGGAGCAGTTCTTC. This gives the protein CASSFDAGAGEQFF.

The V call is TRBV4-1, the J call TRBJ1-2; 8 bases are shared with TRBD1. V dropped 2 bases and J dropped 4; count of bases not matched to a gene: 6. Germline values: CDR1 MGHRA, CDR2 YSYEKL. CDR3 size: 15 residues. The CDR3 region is CASSQTWTGTYGYTF. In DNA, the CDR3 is TGCGCCAGCAGCCAAACCTGGACAGGGACCTATGGCTACACCTTC.

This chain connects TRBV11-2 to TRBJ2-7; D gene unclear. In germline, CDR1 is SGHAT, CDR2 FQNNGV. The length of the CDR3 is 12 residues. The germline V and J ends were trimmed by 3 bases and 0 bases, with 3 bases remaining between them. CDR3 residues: CASSFSSYEQYF. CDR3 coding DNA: TGTGCCAGCAGCTTTAGCTCCTACGAGCAGTACTTC.

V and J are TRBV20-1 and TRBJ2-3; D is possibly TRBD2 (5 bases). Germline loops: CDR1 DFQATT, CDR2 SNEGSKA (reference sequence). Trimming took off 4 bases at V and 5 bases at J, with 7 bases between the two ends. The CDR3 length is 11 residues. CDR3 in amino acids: CSANGRDTQYF. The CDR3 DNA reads TGCAGTGCTAATGGGAGAGATACGCAGTATTTT.

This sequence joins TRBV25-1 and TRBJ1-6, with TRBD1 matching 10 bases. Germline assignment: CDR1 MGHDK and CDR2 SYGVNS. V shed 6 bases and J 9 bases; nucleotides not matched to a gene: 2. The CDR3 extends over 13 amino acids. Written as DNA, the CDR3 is TGTGCCAGCAGGACAGGGGGCCCTTCACCCCTCCACTTT. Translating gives CASRTGGPSPLHF.

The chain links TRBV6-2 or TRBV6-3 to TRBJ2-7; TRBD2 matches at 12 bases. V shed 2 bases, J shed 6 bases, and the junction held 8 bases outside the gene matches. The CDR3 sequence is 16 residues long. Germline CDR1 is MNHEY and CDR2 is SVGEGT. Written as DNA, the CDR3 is TGTGCCAGCAGTTACCGTCCGCTAGCGGGGGGGCGCGAGCAGTACTTC. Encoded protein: CASSYRPLAGGREQYF.